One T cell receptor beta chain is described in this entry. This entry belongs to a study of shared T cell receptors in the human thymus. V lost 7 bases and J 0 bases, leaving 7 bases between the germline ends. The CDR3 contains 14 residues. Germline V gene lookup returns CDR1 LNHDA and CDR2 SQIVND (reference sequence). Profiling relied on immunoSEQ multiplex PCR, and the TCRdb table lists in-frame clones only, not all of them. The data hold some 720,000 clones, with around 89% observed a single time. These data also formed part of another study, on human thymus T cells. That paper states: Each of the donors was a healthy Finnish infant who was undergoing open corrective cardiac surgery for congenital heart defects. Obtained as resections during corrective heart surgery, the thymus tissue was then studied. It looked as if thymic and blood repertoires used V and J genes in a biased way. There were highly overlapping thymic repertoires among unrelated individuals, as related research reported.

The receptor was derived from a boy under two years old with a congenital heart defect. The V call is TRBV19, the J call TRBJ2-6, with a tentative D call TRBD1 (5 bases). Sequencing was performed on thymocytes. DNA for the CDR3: TGTGCCAGTATGGGGCCCTCTGGGGCCAACGTCCTGACTTTC. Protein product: CASMGPSGANVLTF. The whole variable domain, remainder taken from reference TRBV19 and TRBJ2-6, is DGGITQSPKYLFRKEGQNVTLSCEQNLNHDAMYWYRQDPGQGLRLIYYSQIVNDFQKGDIAEGYSVSREKKESFPLTVTSAQKNPTAFYLCASMGPSGANVLTFGAGSRLTVL.